This TCR beta chain stems from a study of CD8 T cells in ankylosing spondylitis. TCRdb reprocessed the 5' RACE reads via MiXCR and lists one record per CDR3 protein. The sample yields around 330,000 distinct CDR3 sequences, about 9.9% seen once. Trimming removed 0 bases at V and 12 bases at J, with 9 bases between. This CDR3 region has 12 residues. Germline values: CDR1 SGHAT, CDR2 FQNNGV. Source material: blood, either unsorted or a sorted T cell fraction (not recorded which). The TCR sequence derives from a female donor with ankylosing spondylitis or in good health (not recorded which). V and J are TRBV11-2 and TRBJ2-1; D ambiguous. The CDR3 DNA is TGTGCCAGCAGCTTAGAGCCGGTGGTGCAGTTCTTC. It specifies CASSLEPVVQFF.